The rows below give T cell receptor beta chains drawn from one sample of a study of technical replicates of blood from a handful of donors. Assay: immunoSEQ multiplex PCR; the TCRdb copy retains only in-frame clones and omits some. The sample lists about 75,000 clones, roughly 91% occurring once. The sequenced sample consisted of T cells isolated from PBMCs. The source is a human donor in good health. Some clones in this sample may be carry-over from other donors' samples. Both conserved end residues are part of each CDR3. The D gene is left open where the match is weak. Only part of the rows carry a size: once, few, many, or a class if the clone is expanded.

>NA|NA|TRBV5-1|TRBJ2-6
TGCGCCAGCAGCCCTCTCCCACAGGGAGATTCATCTGGGGCCAACGTCCTGACTTTC
CASSPLPQGDSSGANVLTF
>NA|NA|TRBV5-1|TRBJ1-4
TGCGCCAGCAGCCCCAAATACTTAGGACAGACAACTAATGAAAAACTGTTTTTT
CASSPKYLGQTTNEKLFF
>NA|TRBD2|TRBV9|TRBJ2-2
TGTGCCAGCAGCGCTCCGCGTTTCCCCGCGGGGGGGAGAGACACCGGGGAGCTGTTTTTT
CASSAPRFPAGGRDTGELFF
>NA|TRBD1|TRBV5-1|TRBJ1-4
TGCGCCAGCACACGGGACAGGGCAGAGTTATCCGAAAAACTGTTTTTT
CASTRDRAELSEKLFF
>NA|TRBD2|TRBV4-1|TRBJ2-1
TGCGCCAGCAGCCAAGAAGGGAGGGGAAAGAATGAGCAGTTCTTC
CASSQEGRGKNEQFF
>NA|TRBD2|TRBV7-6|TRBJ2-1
TGTGCCAGCAGCTCCGCTAGCGGGAGGGATGAGCAGTTCTTC
CASSSASGRDEQFF
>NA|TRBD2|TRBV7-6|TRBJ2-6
TGTGCCAGCAGCTTAGAGGGACTAGCGGGGGCCAACGTCCTGACTTTC
CASSLEGLAGANVLTF
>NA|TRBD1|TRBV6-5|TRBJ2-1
TGTGCCACCCTCCGGGACAGAGGTGAGCAGTTCTTC
CATLRDRGEQFF
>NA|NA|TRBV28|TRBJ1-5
TGTGCCAGCAGTTCCGACATCAGGGATCAGCCCCAGCATTTT
CASSSDIRDQPQHF
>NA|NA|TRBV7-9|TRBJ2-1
TGTGCCAGCAGCACTAGGTCGAACAATGAGCAGTTCTTC
CASSTRSNNEQFF
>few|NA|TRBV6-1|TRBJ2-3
TGTGCCAGCAGTGAAGCCTGGTCAGACACAGATACGCAGTATTTT
CASSEAWSDTDTQYF
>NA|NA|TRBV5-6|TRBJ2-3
TGTGCCAGCAGCTTGGCCCCGACTAGCACAGATACGCAGTATTTT
CASSLAPTSTDTQYF
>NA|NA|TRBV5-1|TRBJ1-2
TGCGCCAGCAGCCTGACAGAGACGTATGGCTACACCTTC
CASSLTETYGYTF
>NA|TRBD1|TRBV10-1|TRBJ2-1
TGCGCCAGCAGTGAAAGGACAGGGATCTACGAGCAGTTCTTC
CASSERTGIYEQFF
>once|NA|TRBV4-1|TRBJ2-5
TGCGCCAGCAGCCGCAGACAGTCCCAAGAGACCCAGTACTTC
CASSRRQSQETQYF
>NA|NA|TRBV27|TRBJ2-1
TGTGCCAGCACCCTCGGAGGGTCCGGCAATGAGCAGTTCTTC
CASTLGGSGNEQFF
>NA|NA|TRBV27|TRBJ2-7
TGTGCCAGCAGCCGCAACAGGGACGAGCAGTACTTC
CASSRNRDEQYF
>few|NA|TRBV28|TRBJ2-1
TGTGCCAGCATTGAGGGGGCCTACAATGAGCAGTTCTTC
CASIEGAYNEQFF
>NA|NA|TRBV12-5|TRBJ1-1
TGTGCTAGTGGTTTGTCCGGAGGGGCCCGGATGAACACTGAAGCTTTCTTT
CASGLSGGARMNTEAFF
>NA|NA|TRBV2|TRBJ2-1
TGTGCCAGCAGAGCTAGCGAGACCTACAATGAGCAGTTCTTC
CASRASETYNEQFF
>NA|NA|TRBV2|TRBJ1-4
TGTGCCAGCATGATGGACGTCACAGGAAAGGTGTTTTTT
CASMMDVTGKVFF
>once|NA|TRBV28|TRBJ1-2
TGTGCCAGCAGTCAAACAAAGGACAGTATCTATGGCTACACCTTC
CASSQTKDSIYGYTF
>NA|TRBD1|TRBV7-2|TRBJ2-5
TGTGCCAGCAGCTTGTCGACAGGGATTCAAGAGACCCAGTACTTC
CASSLSTGIQETQYF
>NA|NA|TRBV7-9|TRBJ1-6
TGTGCCAGCAGCTCAAAAGACGGGCTAGCGGATTCACCCCTCCACTTT
CASSSKDGLADSPLHF
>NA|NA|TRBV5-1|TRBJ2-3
TGCGCCAGCAGCTTGGTTCCTACAGATACGCAGTATTTT
CASSLVPTDTQYF
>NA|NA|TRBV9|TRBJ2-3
TGTGCCAGCAGCGTGGTAGGCGGGACAGATACGCAGTATTTT
CASSVVGGTDTQYF
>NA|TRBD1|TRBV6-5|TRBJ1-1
TGTGCCAGCAGTCAGGGGGGGAACACTGAAGCTTTCTTT
CASSQGGNTEAFF
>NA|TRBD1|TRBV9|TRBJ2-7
TGTGCCAGCAGCCCCCGCTGGGGACAGGGTTACTACGAGCAGTACTTC
CASSPRWGQGYYEQYF
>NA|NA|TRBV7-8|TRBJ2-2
TGTGCCAGCGAACCAAGTCGGTGGATCGGGAAGTCCGGGGAGCTGTTTTTT
CASEPSRWIGKSGELFF
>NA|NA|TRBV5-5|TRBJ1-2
TGTGCCAGCAGCTTGGGACAGCCGAGCTATGGCTACACCTTC
CASSLGQPSYGYTF
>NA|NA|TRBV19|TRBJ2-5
TGTGCCAGTAATCCATCTACAGGGTCCTTAGGTGAGACCCAGTACTTC
CASNPSTGSLGETQYF
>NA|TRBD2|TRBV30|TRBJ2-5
TGTGCCTGGAGCGCGGAGCGGGGCGCAGGGACCCAGTACTTC
CAWSAERGAGTQYF
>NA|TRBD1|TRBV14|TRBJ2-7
TGTGCCAGCAGCCACCAACGTGGACAGGGCTACGAGCAGTACTTC
CASSHQRGQGYEQYF
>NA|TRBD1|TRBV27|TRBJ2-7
TGTGCCAGCAGTTTATTGGGACCGGGACAGGGTCCCATCTACGAGCAGTACTTC
CASSLLGPGQGPIYEQYF
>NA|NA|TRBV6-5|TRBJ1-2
TGTGCCAGCAGTTACTCGTTCGGGGAAGGCTACACCTTC
CASSYSFGEGYTF
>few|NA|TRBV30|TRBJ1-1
TGTGCCTGGAGTGAGGTTTGGCTGGGGAGCACTGAAGCTTTCTTT
CAWSEVWLGSTEAFF
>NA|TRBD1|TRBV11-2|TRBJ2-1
TGTGCCAGCAGCTTAGGCAAACGGGGACAGGGGCCCTACAATGAGCAGTTCTTC
CASSLGKRGQGPYNEQFF
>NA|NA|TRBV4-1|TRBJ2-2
TGCGCCAGCAGCCATAGCGCCGGGGAGCTGTTTTTT
CASSHSAGELFF
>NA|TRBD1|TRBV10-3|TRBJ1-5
TGTGCCATCAGTGAGTTCTCAGGGGGGAATCAGCCCCAGCATTTT
CAISEFSGGNQPQHF
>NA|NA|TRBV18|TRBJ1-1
TGTGCCAGCTCACCACAGGGGGCTGAAGCTTTCTTT
CASSPQGAEAFF